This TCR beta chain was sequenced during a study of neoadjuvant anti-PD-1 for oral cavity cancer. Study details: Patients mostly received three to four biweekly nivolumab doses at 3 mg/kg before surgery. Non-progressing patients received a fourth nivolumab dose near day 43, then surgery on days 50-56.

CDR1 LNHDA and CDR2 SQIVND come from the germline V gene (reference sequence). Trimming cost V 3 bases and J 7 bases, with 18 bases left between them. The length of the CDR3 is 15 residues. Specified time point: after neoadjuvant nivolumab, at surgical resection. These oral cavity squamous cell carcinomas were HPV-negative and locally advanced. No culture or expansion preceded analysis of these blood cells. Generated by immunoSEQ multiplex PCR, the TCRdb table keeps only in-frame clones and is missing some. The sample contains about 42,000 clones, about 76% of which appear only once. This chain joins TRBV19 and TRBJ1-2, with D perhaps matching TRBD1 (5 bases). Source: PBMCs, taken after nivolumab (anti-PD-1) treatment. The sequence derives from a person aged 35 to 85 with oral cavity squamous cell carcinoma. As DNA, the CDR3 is TGTGCCAGTAGTATCCCGACAGCACTTCAACTTGGCTACACCTTC. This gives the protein CASSIPTALQLGYTF. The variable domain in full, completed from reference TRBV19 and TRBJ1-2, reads DGGITQSPKYLFRKEGQNVTLSCEQNLNHDAMYWYRQDPGQGLRLIYYSQIVNDFQKGDIAEGYSVSREKKESFPLTVTSAQKNPTAFYLCASSIPTALQLGYTFGSGTRLTVV.